Below are 6 T cell receptor beta chains sequenced from a single sample in a study of vaccination effects on CD4 cells after COVID-19. Antigen specificity for these receptors is unknown. With about 9 days of culture completed, CD4+ T cells were isolated. Confirmation by PCR established that the person had SARS-CoV-2 infection between March and December 2020. Of the BNT162b2 and mRNA-1273 vaccines, participants received two doses of one or the other. Sequencing used immunoSEQ multiplex PCR; TCRdb keeps in-frame clones, though not all of them. Altogether roughly 30,000 clones are present, around 75% being singletons, with the ten largest covering around 6.6%. The specimen comprised CD4+ T cells from PBMCs cultured without peptide, sampled after COVID-19 vaccination. Receptors were obtained from a human donor who had a prior SARS-CoV-2 infection.

There are a few counts of this clone. In DNA, the CDR3 is TGTGCCAGCAGCTTAGGTACGCGGACAACAGGGGGCTCCTACGAGCAGTACTTC. Its translation: CASSLGTRTTGGSYEQYF. This chain uses TRBV7-9 with TRBJ2-7, with 8 bases fitting TRBD1. After removal of 1 base from V and 0 bases from J, the junction contained 11 bases not matched to a gene. This CDR3 is 18 amino acids long. Germline CDR1 and CDR2: SEHNR and FQNEAQ (reference sequence). Together with reference TRBV7-9 and TRBJ2-7, the CDR3 gives the full variable domain: DTGVSQNPRHKITKRGQNVTFRCDPISEHNRLYWYRQTLGQGPEFLTYFQNEAQLEKSRLLSDRFSAERPKGSFSTLEIQRTEQGDSAMYLCASSLGTRTTGGSYEQYFGPGTRLTVT.

The CDR3 spells CAWSPMTGEQFF. CDR3 nucleotide sequence: TGTGCCTGGAGTCCCATGACAGGCGAGCAGTTCTTC. V is TRBV30 and J is TRBJ2-1; the D gene is possibly TRBD1 (6 bases). V lost 2 bases, J lost 10 bases, and 12 bases lay in between. The germline CDR1 and CDR2 sequences are GTSNPN and SVGIG (reference sequence). The length of the CDR3 is 12 residues.

This clone was seen a handful of times. The V call is TRBV9, the J call TRBJ2-1; D is perhaps TRBD2 (6 bases). Germline lookup yields CDR1 SGDLS and CDR2 YYNGEE. This CDR3 contains 15 residues. The germline V and J ends were trimmed by 0 bases and 10 bases, with 17 bases remaining between them. The CDR3 DNA sequence: TGTGCCAGCAGCGTAGGGATTGAGGAGGGACGGGAGCAGTTCTTC. Its translation is CASSVGIEEGREQFF.

In this sample, this clone turned up a few times. The CDR3 DNA is TGTGCCAGCAGCGCCCCCCGGACTAGCGGCAACACCGGGGAGCTGTTTTTT. Translated: CASSAPRTSGNTGELFF. The chain couples TRBV9 to TRBJ2-2; 10 bases are a match to TRBD2. Unmatched junction bases numbered 7, after V lost 3 bases and J lost 2 bases. The CDR3 has 17 residues. Looked up from germline, CDR1 is SGDLS and CDR2 is YYNGEE.

This clone was counted between two and nine times. This chain links TRBV19 with TRBJ2-7; D is possibly TRBD2 (8 bases). The CDR3 runs 17 residues. CDR1 is LNHDA, CDR2 SQIVND, per germline (reference sequence). V was cut by 1 base and J by 4 bases, with 20 bases left in between. CDR3 region: CASSIGASGGGSYEQYF. CDR3 DNA: TGTGCCAGTAGTATAGGTGCTTCGGGAGGGGGCTCGTACGAGCAGTACTTC.

This clone has only one observation. V is TRBV11-2 and J is TRBJ1-2; TRBD1 is a possible D gene (5 bases). The germline gives CDR1 SGHAT, CDR2 FQNNGV. The length of the CDR3 is 12 residues. V gave up 5 bases and J gave up 6 bases, with 10 bases separating them. In DNA form, the CDR3 reads TGTGCCAGCAGCCGAGGGGATCATGGCTACACCTTC. Its translation is CASSRGDHGYTF.